These T cell receptor beta chains were read from a single sample in a study of CD8 T cells in Susac syndrome. TCRdb re-called the immunoSEQ multiplex PCR reads through MiXCR, storing one row per CDR3 protein. The sample holds roughly 150,000 distinct CDR3 sequences, roughly 93% seen once. Sequenced: CD4+ T cells from PBMCs. The receptors shown here come from a human donor in good health. Both conserved end residues are part of each CDR3. Fields, in order: CDR3 length, V gene, J gene, D gene, CDR3 protein. A D gene is named only where the DNA matches it firmly.

length: 16; V: TRBV4-2; J: TRBJ2-2; D: TRBD1; CDR3: CASSQQPGQGVGELFF
length: 14; V: TRBV7-3; J: TRBJ2-7; D: TRBD1; CDR3: CASSRGQGPYEQYF
length: 14; V: TRBV7-2; J: TRBJ2-7; D: -; CDR3: CASSLEGTTYEQYF
length: 13; V: TRBV6-5; J: TRBJ2-1; D: -; CDR3: CASSFGLGSEQFF
length: 14; V: TRBV20-1; J: TRBJ2-2; D: -; CDR3: CSASSLALTGELFF
length: 15; V: TRBV2; J: TRBJ1-5; D: -; CDR3: CASSRQLVGNQPQHF
length: 16; V: TRBV9; J: TRBJ2-2; D: -; CDR3: CASSAPRGGLTGELFF
length: 14; V: TRBV29-1; J: TRBJ2-7; D: -; CDR3: CSALISSGGYEQYF
length: 14; V: TRBV7-4; J: TRBJ1-1; D: -; CDR3: CASGEGQRGAELFF
length: 16; V: TRBV20-1; J: TRBJ1-1; D: TRBD1; CDR3: CSARDVGQGTGTEAFF
length: 13; V: TRBV5-4; J: TRBJ2-1; D: -; CDR3: CASSLGRFDEQFF
length: 12; V: TRBV2; J: TRBJ2-5; D: -; CDR3: CASTGDQETQYF
length: 13; V: TRBV20-1; J: TRBJ2-5; D: -; CDR3: CSAYGGRGETQYF
length: 15; V: TRBV10-2; J: TRBJ1-2; D: -; CDR3: CASSDPAGIRYGYTF
length: 16; V: TRBV6-1; J: TRBJ2-3; D: -; CDR3: CASSAQGPGTTDTQYF
length: 12; V: TRBV30; J: TRBJ2-5; D: -; CDR3: CAFSDRKETQYF
length: 14; V: TRBV5-1; J: TRBJ2-5; D: -; CDR3: CASSLEAGRETQYF
length: 15; V: TRBV12-3/TRBV12-4; J: TRBJ1-1; D: TRBD1; CDR3: CASNSETGDTSEAFF
length: 15; V: TRBV5-6; J: TRBJ2-1; D: TRBD1; CDR3: CASSPNRGWGNEQFF
length: 11; V: TRBV29-1; J: TRBJ2-3; D: -; CDR3: CSVQEGDTQYF
length: 14; V: TRBV7-9; J: TRBJ2-1; D: -; CDR3: CASSGGPSYNEQFF
length: 14; V: TRBV9; J: TRBJ1-4; D: -; CDR3: CASSTTATNEKLFF
length: 16; V: TRBV5-4; J: TRBJ2-5; D: TRBD2; CDR3: CASSGRLAPSRETQYF
length: 11; V: TRBV7-2; J: TRBJ2-5; D: -; CDR3: CASSPPGTQYF
length: 16; V: TRBV6-2/TRBV6-3; J: TRBJ2-6; D: TRBD1; CDR3: CATLDRGYLGANVLTF
length: 13; V: TRBV6-6; J: TRBJ1-2; D: -; CDR3: CASSYSGGGGYTF
length: 16; V: TRBV5-4; J: TRBJ2-1; D: TRBD2; CDR3: CASSSIIAGGYNEQFF
length: 15; V: TRBV6-5; J: TRBJ2-7; D: TRBD2; CDR3: CASSSAGLAGYEQYF
length: 15; V: TRBV19; J: TRBJ2-7; D: -; CDR3: CASSMFGATTYEQYF
length: 12; V: TRBV20-1; J: TRBJ2-3; D: -; CDR3: CSADRLTDTQYF
length: 12; V: TRBV6-5; J: TRBJ2-7; D: TRBD2; CDR3: CATQRGGGEQYF
length: 17; V: TRBV4-2; J: TRBJ2-1; D: TRBD2; CDR3: CASSQDIASGTYNEQFF
length: 14; V: TRBV14; J: TRBJ2-6; D: -; CDR3: CASSPYSGANVLTF
length: 15; V: TRBV5-1; J: TRBJ2-3; D: TRBD1; CDR3: CASSLRWTGADTQYF
length: 13; V: TRBV2; J: TRBJ1-5; D: -; CDR3: CASCREDGQPQHF
length: 12; V: TRBV6-2/TRBV6-3; J: TRBJ2-7; D: -; CDR3: CASSYLLGQQYF
length: 16; V: TRBV6-6; J: TRBJ1-1; D: TRBD1; CDR3: CASSSIRGQSNTEAFF
length: 15; V: TRBV29-1; J: TRBJ2-7; D: -; CDR3: CSVEEQGKGTYEQYF
length: 14; V: TRBV4-2; J: TRBJ1-1; D: -; CDR3: CASSRDVLNTEAFF
length: 13; V: TRBV6-5; J: TRBJ2-7; D: -; CDR3: CASSRTTAAEQYF
length: 13; V: TRBV7-3; J: TRBJ2-6; D: -; CDR3: CASGYSGANVLTF
length: 14; V: TRBV20-1; J: TRBJ1-3; D: -; CDR3: CSATNRVTGNTIYF
length: 12; V: TRBV11-2; J: TRBJ1-2; D: -; CDR3: CASSLLRGGYTF
length: 15; V: TRBV2; J: TRBJ2-3; D: TRBD2; CDR3: CASSEGSGGIDTQYF
length: 12; V: TRBV3-1; J: TRBJ1-2; D: -; CDR3: CASSQETRGYTF
length: 19; V: TRBV12-5; J: TRBJ2-7; D: -; CDR3: CASGSSMDGVPSLLHEQYF
length: 14; V: TRBV2; J: TRBJ2-3; D: -; CDR3: CASTFQGGADTQYF
length: 15; V: TRBV7-6; J: TRBJ1-6; D: -; CDR3: CASSLGRNYNSPLHF
length: 17; V: TRBV4-1; J: TRBJ2-1; D: -; CDR3: CASSQDRASVPYNEQFF
length: 11; V: TRBV7-9; J: TRBJ2-7; D: -; CDR3: CASSFTYEQYF
length: 13; V: TRBV19; J: TRBJ1-5; D: -; CDR3: CASSQMVNQPQHF
length: 14; V: TRBV7-2; J: TRBJ1-5; D: TRBD1; CDR3: CASSARQGAQPQHF
length: 12; V: TRBV5-1; J: TRBJ2-7; D: -; CDR3: CASRQAFEEQYF